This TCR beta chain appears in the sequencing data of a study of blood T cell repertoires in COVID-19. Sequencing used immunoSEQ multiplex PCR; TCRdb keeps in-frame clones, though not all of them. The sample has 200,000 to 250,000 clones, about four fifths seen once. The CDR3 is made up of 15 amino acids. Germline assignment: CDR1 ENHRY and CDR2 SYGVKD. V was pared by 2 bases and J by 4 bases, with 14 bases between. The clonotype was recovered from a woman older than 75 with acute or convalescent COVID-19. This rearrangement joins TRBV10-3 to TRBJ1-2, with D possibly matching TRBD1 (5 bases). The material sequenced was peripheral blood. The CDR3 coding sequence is TGTGCCATCAGTGAGAGGCCAGGGAGGAGCTATGGCTACACCTTC. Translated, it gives CAISERPGRSYGYTF.